This TCR beta chain was identified during a study of blood T cell repertoires in COVID-19. Across the study: From the United States, Italy and Spain came samples of acute and convalescent COVID-19.

The CDR3 length is 15 residues. Germline V CDR1 and CDR2: SSHAT, FNYEAQ (reference sequence). V lost 1 base to trimming and J lost 5 bases; unmatched junction nucleotides: 4. The data were produced by immunoSEQ multiplex PCR, yet TCRdb's version contains in-frame clones alone and is incomplete. The sample has around 300,000 clones, 91% seen once. The material sequenced was peripheral blood. This chain links TRBV7-7 with TRBJ2-7; TRBD1 matches at 11 bases. This sequence was found in a woman in her twenties or thirties with COVID-19, enrolled during active disease. CDR3: CASSLGGQGVNEQYF. The CDR3 DNA is TGTGCCAGCAGCTTAGGGGGACAGGGGGTCAACGAGCAGTACTTC.